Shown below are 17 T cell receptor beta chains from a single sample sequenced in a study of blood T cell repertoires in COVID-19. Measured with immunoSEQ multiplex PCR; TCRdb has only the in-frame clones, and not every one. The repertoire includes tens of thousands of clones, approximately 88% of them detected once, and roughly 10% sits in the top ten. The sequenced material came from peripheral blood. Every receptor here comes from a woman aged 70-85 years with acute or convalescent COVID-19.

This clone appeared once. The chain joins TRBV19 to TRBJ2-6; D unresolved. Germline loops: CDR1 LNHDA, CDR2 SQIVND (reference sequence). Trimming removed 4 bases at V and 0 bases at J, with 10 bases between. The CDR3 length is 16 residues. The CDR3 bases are TGTGCCAGTAGTAGGGTACAGATCTCTGGGGCCAACGTCCTGACTTTC. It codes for CASSRVQISGANVLTF.

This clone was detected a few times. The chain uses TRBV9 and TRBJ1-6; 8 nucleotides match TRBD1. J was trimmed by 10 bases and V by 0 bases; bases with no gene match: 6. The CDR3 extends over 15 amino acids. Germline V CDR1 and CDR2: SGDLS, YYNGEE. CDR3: CASSVEGTGFSPLHF. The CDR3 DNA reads TGTGCCAGCAGCGTAGAGGGGACAGGTTTCTCACCCCTCCACTTT.

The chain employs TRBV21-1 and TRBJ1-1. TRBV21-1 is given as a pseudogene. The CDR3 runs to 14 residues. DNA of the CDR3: TGTGCCAGCACCACCCGATTCTCGGACACTGAAGCTTTCTTT. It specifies CASTTRFSDTEAFF.

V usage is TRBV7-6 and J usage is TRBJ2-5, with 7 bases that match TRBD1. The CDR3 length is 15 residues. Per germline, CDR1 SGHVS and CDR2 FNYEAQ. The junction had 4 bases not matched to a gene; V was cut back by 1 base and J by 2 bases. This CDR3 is CASSLGTGNQETQYF. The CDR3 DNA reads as TGTGCCAGCAGCTTAGGGACAGGCAATCAAGAGACCCAGTACTTC.

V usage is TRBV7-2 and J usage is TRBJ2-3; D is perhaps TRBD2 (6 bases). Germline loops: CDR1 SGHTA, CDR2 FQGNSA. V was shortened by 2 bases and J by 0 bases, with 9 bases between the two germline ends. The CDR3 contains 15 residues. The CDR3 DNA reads TGTGCCAGCAGCTTATCGGAGGGAAGCACAGATACGCAGTATTTT. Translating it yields CASSLSEGSTDTQYF.

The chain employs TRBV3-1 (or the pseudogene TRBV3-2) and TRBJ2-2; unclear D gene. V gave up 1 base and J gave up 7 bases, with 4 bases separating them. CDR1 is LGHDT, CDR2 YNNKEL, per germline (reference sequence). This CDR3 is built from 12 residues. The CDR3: CASSQGHGELFF. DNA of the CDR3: TGTGCCAGCAGCCAAGGACACGGGGAGCTGTTTTTT.

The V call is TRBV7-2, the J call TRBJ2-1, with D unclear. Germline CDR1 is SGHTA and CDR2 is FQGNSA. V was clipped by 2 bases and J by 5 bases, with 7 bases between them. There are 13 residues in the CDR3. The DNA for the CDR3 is TGTGCCAGCAGCTTAACAATGGACAATGAGCAGTTCTTC. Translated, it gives CASSLTMDNEQFF.

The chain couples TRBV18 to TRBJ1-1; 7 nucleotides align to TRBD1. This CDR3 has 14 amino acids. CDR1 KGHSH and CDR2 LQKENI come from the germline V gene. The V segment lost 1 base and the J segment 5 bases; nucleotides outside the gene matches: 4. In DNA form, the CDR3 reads TGTGCCAGCTCACCACGGACAGGAAAGACTGAAGCTTTCTTT. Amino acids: CASSPRTGKTEAFF.

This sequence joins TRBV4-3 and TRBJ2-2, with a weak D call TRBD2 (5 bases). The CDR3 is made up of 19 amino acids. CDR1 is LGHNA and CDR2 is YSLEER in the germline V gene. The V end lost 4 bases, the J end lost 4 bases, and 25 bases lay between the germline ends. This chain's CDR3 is CASSRTALPTRTVTGELFF. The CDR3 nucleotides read TGCGCCAGCAGCCGAACAGCACTCCCGACGAGGACTGTCACCGGGGAGCTGTTTTTT.

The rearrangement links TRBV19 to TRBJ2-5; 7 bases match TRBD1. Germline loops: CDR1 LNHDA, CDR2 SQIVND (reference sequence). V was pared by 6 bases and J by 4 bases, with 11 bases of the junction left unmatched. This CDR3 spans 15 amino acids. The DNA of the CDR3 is TGTGCCAGTAGATTAACAGGGGTGGCCTTAGAGACCCAGTACTTC. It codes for CASRLTGVALETQYF.

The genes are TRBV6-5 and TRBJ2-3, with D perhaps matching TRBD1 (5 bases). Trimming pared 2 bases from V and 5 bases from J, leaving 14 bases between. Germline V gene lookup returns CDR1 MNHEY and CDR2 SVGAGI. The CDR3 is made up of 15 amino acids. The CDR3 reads CASSYRTPGQDTQYF. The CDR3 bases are TGTGCCAGCAGTTACCGTACCCCAGGGCAAGATACGCAGTATTTT.

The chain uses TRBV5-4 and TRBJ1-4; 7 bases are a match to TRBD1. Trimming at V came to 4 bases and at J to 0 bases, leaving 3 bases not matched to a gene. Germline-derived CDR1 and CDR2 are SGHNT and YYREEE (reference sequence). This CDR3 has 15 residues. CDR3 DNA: TGTGCCAGCAGCCAAGGGACAGCAACTAATGAAAAACTGTTTTTT. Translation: CASSQGTATNEKLFF.

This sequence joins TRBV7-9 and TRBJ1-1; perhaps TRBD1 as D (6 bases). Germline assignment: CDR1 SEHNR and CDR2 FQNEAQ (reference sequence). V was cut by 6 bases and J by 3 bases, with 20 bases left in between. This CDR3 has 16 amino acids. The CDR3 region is CASRTGTPGFDTEAFF. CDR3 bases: TGTGCCAGCAGGACCGGGACACCAGGATTCGACACTGAAGCTTTCTTT.

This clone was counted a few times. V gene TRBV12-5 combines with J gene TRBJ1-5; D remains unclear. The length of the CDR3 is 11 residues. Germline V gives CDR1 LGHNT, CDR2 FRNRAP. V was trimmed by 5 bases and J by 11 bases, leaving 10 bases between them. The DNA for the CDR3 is TGTGCTAGTGGTCTGATCTCGGCCCAGCATTTT. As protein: CASGLISAQHF.

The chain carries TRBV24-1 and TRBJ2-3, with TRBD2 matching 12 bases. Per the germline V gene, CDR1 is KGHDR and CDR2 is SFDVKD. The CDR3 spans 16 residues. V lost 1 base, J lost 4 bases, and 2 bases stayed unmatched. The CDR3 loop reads CATSDFTSGGSDTQYF. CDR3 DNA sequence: TGTGCCACCAGTGATTTCACTAGCGGGGGGTCAGATACGCAGTATTTT.

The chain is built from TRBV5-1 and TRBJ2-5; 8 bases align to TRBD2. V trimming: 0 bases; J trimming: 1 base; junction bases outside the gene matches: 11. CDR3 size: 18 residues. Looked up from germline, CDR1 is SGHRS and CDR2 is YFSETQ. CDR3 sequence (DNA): TGCGCCAGCAGCTTGGCCCCGCCGGGGGGGGGAATCCAAGAGACCCAGTACTTC. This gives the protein CASSLAPPGGGIQETQYF.

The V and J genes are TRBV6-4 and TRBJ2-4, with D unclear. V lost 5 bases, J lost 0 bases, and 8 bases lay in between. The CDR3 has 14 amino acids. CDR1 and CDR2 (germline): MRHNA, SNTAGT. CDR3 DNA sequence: TGTGCCAGCAGTACTCTCCTAGCCAAAAACATTCAGTACTTC. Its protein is CASSTLLAKNIQYF.